This entry lists 10 T cell receptor beta chains sequenced from one sample in a study of T-cell memory formation after mild COVID-19. TCRdb ran MiXCR on the 5' RACE reads and lists one entry per CDR3 protein. The repertoire has around 340,000 distinct CDR3 sequences, over 10% of them found once; the top ten carry about a fifth. The sequenced sample was PBMCs or a T cell subset sorted from them (not recorded which). The receptors were gathered from a man aged 18 to 30 who had mild COVID-19 (a few samples of this study predate the infection). Cell type and time point are not known.

This clonotype was detected many times. In DNA form, the CDR3 reads TGTGCCAGCAGTGAAACTGCAGAAGGGGACTATGGCTACACCTTC. It encodes CASSETAEGDYGYTF. This rearrangement joins TRBV25-1 to TRBJ1-2; maybe TRBD1 (5 bases). The CDR3 runs to 15 residues. V shed 2 bases and J shed 3 bases, with 13 bases lying between them. Germline V lookup: CDR1 MGHDK, CDR2 SYGVNS.

The chain couples TRBV10-3 to TRBJ1-6; D is uncertain. Per germline, CDR1 ENHRY and CDR2 SYGVKD. This CDR3 spans 14 amino acids. V was clipped by 4 bases and J by 5 bases, with 9 bases between them. CDR3 DNA sequence: TGTGCCATCAGTGCACGAGGAGATAATTCACCCCTCCACTTT. It codes for CAISARGDNSPLHF.

This clonotype was seen at least ten times. The chain couples TRBV6-5 to TRBJ2-3; 9 bases are a match to TRBD2. Trimming at V came to 5 bases and at J to 6 bases, leaving 9 bases not matched to a gene. Germline CDR1 reads MNHEY; CDR2 reads SVGAGI. The length of the CDR3 is 15 residues. CDR3 protein: CASSPLTSGWDTQYF. The CDR3 bases are TGTGCCAGCAGTCCCCTGACTAGCGGATGGGATACGCAGTATTTT.

This clonotype was seen more than once but under ten times. This chain connects TRBV4-2 to TRBJ2-7, with D unclear. Germline assignment: CDR1 LGHNA and CDR2 YNFKEQ. CDR3 size: 15 residues. V dropped 1 base and J dropped 3 bases, with 13 bases sitting between them. The CDR3 is CASSQASGLIYEQYF. In DNA, the CDR3 is TGTGCCAGCAGCCAAGCCTCAGGTTTAATCTACGAGCAGTACTTC.

This chain joins TRBV4-1 and TRBJ2-1; TRBD1 matches at 12 bases. The V segment lost 4 bases and the J segment 9 bases; nucleotides outside the gene matches: 4. Per germline, CDR1 MGHRA and CDR2 YSYEKL. There are 14 residues in the CDR3. The CDR3 sequence: CASSPGQGAFEQFF. In DNA, the CDR3 is TGCGCCAGCAGCCCGGGACAGGGGGCCTTTGAGCAGTTCTTC.

This clonotype has more than one count but fewer than ten. The DNA for the CDR3 is TGTGCCATCAGTGCAAACTCTGGGGCCAACGTCCTGACTTTC. It translates to CAISANSGANVLTF. The rearrangement links TRBV10-3 to TRBJ2-6; D is unclear. The germline V and J ends were trimmed by 4 bases and 0 bases, with 4 bases remaining between them. CDR1 and CDR2 from the germline V gene are ENHRY and SYGVKD. CDR3 length: 14 amino acids.

The rearrangement links TRBV13 to TRBJ1-6, with a weak D call TRBD1 (5 bases). This CDR3 region has 14 residues. V was trimmed by 0 bases and J by 14 bases, leaving 14 bases between them. Germline CDR1 and CDR2: PRHDT and FYEKMQ (reference sequence). In nucleotides, the CDR3 is TGTGCCAGCAGCTTAGGGACAGAGCAGAGGGCCCTCCACTTT. Its protein product is CASSLGTEQRALHF.

This clonotype was counted many times. In DNA, the CDR3 is TGCGCCAGCAGCTCTGCCGCGGACGCCGTCTATGGCTACACCTTC. Translating gives CASSSAADAVYGYTF. The gene calls are TRBV5-1 and TRBJ1-2; D is unresolved. The CDR3 runs 15 residues. The germline V gene encodes CDR1 SGHRS and CDR2 YFSETQ. Trimming took 3 bases from V and 4 from J, leaving 16 bases between them.

This clonotype turned up a few times. The chain has TRBV7-2 and TRBJ2-3; the match to TRBD2 covers 7 bases. The trim removed 0 bases at V and 0 bases at J, leaving 3 bases unmatched. CDR3 length: 16 residues. Germline CDR1 is SGHTA and CDR2 is FQGNSA. CDR3 coding DNA: TGTGCCAGCAGCTTAGCTTGGGGGGGAAGCACAGATACGCAGTATTTT. Its protein is CASSLAWGGSTDTQYF.

This clonotype was seen just once. The chain uses TRBV9 and TRBJ1-2; D not certain. Looked up from germline, CDR1 is SGDLS and CDR2 is YYNGEE. V dropped 1 base and J dropped 1 base, with 5 bases sitting between them. This CDR3 is 13 amino acids long. In DNA form, the CDR3 reads TGTGCCAGCAGCGTATTAAGTAACTATGGCTACACCTTC. Amino acids: CASSVLSNYGYTF.